This T cell receptor (beta chain) comes out of a study of blood T cell repertoires in COVID-19. Study at large: Material from acute and convalescent COVID-19 was sourced from the United States, Italy and Spain.

Profiling relied on immunoSEQ multiplex PCR, and the TCRdb table lists in-frame clones only, not all of them. The table lists fewer than 130,000 clones, about 88% of them singletons. This CDR3 region has 14 residues. V was clipped by 3 bases and J by 4 bases, with 13 bases between them. The V gene's germline CDR1 is KGHSH and CDR2 LQKENI. Source material: peripheral blood. This chain joins TRBV18 and TRBJ2-7, with a tentative D call TRBD2 (6 bases). The source is a human donor in a cohort sampled during active COVID-19. The CDR3 loop is CASSPGGREYEQYF. CDR3 sequence (DNA): TGTGCCAGCTCACCGGGGGGTCGGGAGTACGAGCAGTACTTC. The whole variable domain, filled in from reference TRBV18 and TRBJ2-7, reads NAGVMQNPRHLVRRRGQEARLRCSPMKGHSHVYWYRQLPEEGLKFMVYLQKENIIDESGMPKERFSAEFPKEGPSILRIQQVVRGDSAAYFCASSPGGREYEQYFGPGTRLTVT.